This T cell receptor beta chain stems from a study of T cell responses to AZD1222 COVID-19 vaccine. As to this clone: The antigen remains unidentified.

Here immunoSEQ multiplex PCR was the method, and the copy in TCRdb shows in-frame clones only, minus some. The sample has 150,000 to 200,000 clones; around 88% are singletons. General observations from the study: No day 14 peak samples; only post-peak repertoires were characterized.

The CDR3 runs to 15 residues. J lost 5 bases, V lost 6 bases, and 7 bases had no gene match. Germline V gives CDR1 SNHLY, CDR2 FYNNEI. The origin of this receptor is an adult in good health. Sequencing was performed on peripheral blood, taken on day 0 of AZD1222 vaccination. J is TRBJ2-7 and V is TRBV2; 13 bases map to TRBD2. CDR3 bases: TGTGCCAGCAGCCCTCGGACTAGCGGGGGTGACGAGCAGTACTTC. Its protein product is CASSPRTSGGDEQYF.